This record looks at one T cell receptor (beta chain) sequence and its context. This clone has a single count. No cognate antigen has been identified for it. It has no much larger one-base neighbor in the sample; base qualities were not kept. Preparation of the library involved the immunoSEQ multiplex PCR assay. A mixture of 60 forward primers for TCR Vbeta segments and 13 reverse primers for TCR Jbeta segments was used in the multiplex PCR. The CDR3 region of rearranged TCR beta genes was amplified from genomic DNA by a multiplex PCR assay. Amplified TCR beta libraries were sequenced as 87-base-pair reads on the Illumina HiSeq System. The source study handled its data this way. In a later analysis, 77 million or so unique TCR beta chains were counted across the roughly 700 repertoires, and about 10 million of these chains were shared by at least two donors. Raw reads were error-corrected and collapsed into unique sequences with a nearest-neighbor algorithm that merged closely related sequences to remove PCR and sequencing errors. V, D and J gene segments were assigned by aligning CDR3 sequences to IMGT reference sequences. For a sequence to be retained, a match of at least six nucleotides was required to both a V gene segment and a J gene segment. A rearrangement was called productive if the CDR3 had no stop codons and remained in frame with V and J, and every other rearrangement was called non-productive. Following IMGT convention, CDR3 was defined as the stretch from the second conserved V-encoded cysteine to the conserved J-encoded phenylalanine. The earlier analysis of about 590 of the donors excluded sequences that lacked an unambiguous match to a single V gene segment. In an earlier analysis of 587 of the donors, V segments were called functional above 56.7% productive rearrangements and were called segregating when the between-donor standard deviation exceeded 5%. A statistical classification framework was built for diagnosing cytomegalovirus status from the catalog of TCR beta chain sequences. In a later analysis, V and J genes were assigned by comparing TCR nucleotide sequences against IMGT/GENE-DB human TR gene sequences. In a later analysis, CDR3 sequences and most-parsimonious VDJ recombination scenarios were assigned using the TCRdist pipeline. In a later analysis, every TCR beta chain was defined by the combination of its CDR3 amino acid sequence and its V-gene family, and reads without a unique V-gene family were dropped. A later analysis removed 550 to 700 highly shared, low-generation-probability nucleotide sequences to deal with suspected cross-contamination and a sequencing artifact. In a later analysis, a clonal expansion index for each public chain was calculated from normalized within-repertoire ranks of inferred template counts. A later analysis computed generation probabilities with a VDJ recombination model fitted to out-of-frame rearrangements, and checked the results against IGoR. Hypergeometric tests were used in a later analysis to score TCR-TCR, TCR-HLA and TCR-CMV co-occurrence, with a repertoire-size bias correction applied to the TCR pairs. A later analysis estimated false discovery rates by permuting HLA or CMV assignments 20 times. In a later analysis, co-occurring TCRs were grouped with DBSCAN, and TCRdist sequence similarity was added when clustering was performed within HLA-allele-positive subsets. Co-occurrence clustering excluded repertoires with fewer than 30,000 or more than 120,000 public chains, plus five with anomalous nucleotide sharing. Imported from immuneACCESS, the table was reduced by TCRdb to in-frame sequences with V and J called. These copies leave out some clones; in studies compared against another copy, an unresolved V gene accounts for under half, and the cause of the remainder is not known. The V and J calls and clone size come from that table; D and trimming were worked out from the DNA. The table for this sample lists about 120,000 clones; 50% to 75% of them were counted only once. The ten largest make up approximately 8.5% of the sample.

For CDR1 and CDR2, the germline V gene lists SGHDT and YYEEEE. Including the terminal cysteine and phenylalanine, the CDR3 comprises 16 residues. Of all the DNA, just the CDR3 is kept, 48 bases in frame from base 1. V and J are trimmed by 0 bases and 3 bases, and the gene matches miss 2 bases of the junction. These data are taken from a study of cytomegalovirus exposure and HLA in healthy donors (dated by TCRdb to the late 2010s). Regarding the study in general: An earlier analysis of approximately 600 of the donors reported 250 to 350 Gb of sequence data and 100 million to 140 million unique TCR beta sequences from roughly 180 million T cells. Rather than using new phenotypic data, the later analysis identified candidate immune exposures from TCR beta sequences and from how often those sequences occurred across donors. Typing coverage varied by locus: roughly 629-640 donors for A, B, C, DRB1 and DQB1; around 560 for DQA1; around 570 for DPA1; approximately 450 for DPB1. A later analysis re-analyzed previously published TCR beta repertoires from roughly 690 donors and added high-resolution HLA genotyping to study TCR occurrence patterns. Using immunosequencing, the study profiled T cell repertoires from fewer than 850 subjects and related those repertoires to cytomegalovirus serostatus. Across approximately 400 genotyped donors of the cohort, an average of about 200,000 unique TCR beta nucleotide sequences per donor were sequenced, and roughly a sixth of those sequences were non-productive. Among the roughly 390 genotyped donors, around 79% belonged to the genetic ancestry cluster associated with self-reported Caucasian donors. Every discovery cohort repertoire had been produced on one sequencing platform. A handful of DR-DQ haplotypes were handled as single units for association and clustering because linkage in the cohort was strong. To predict cytomegalovirus infection status, the study combined high-throughput TCR immunosequencing, statistical association of individual TCRs with disease status, and machine learning. Besides the first cohort of roughly 700 subjects, a separate validation cohort made up of 90 to 150 different subjects was used. To decide whether each TCR beta V gene segment behaved as functional or pseudogenic, an earlier analysis of 587 of the donors relied on high-throughput TCR beta sequencing. In a later genetic analysis, genome-wide SNP genotypes for about 55% of the 666 donors were used, and that subset was treated as a discovery cohort. Around 300 gigabases of sequencing data and some 85 million unique TCR sequences were included in an early release covering about 700 HLA-typed donors. The study aimed to test whether signatures of past pathogen exposure could be identified by cataloging public T cell receptors. Donor age, sex, ethnicity and CMV serostatus were compiled together with the repertoire data. Class I and class II HLA loci were covered by the typing at four-digit resolution. Study-wide conclusions, independent of this receptor: When HLA alleles, especially DR and DQ, strongly co-occurred, TCR associations were difficult to assign to individual alleles. The study listed 164 TCR beta chains as associated with cytomegalovirus. In a later analysis, HLA-associated TCR beta chains were found to be more clonally expanded and to have lower generation probabilities than equally common non-associated chains. In a later analysis, most CMV-associated TCR beta chains were found to appear HLA-restricted, with HLA associations seemingly driven largely by CMV exposure. For the cohort, immune exposure information was limited to CMV serostatus. Roughly uniform sequencing depth across donors was assumed in presence/absence analyses, although this assumption may not hold. The authors suggested that the approach could potentially be generalized to other disease states and immunological phenotypes. Some IMGT-functional V segments, including TRBV6-2 and TRBV6-3, could not be distinguished by the 87-base-pair reads and were therefore excluded. Correlated functional status among segregating V segments might be attributable to linkage disequilibrium, but an unknown experimental factor could not be ruled out. In this cohort, only TCR beta chains were sequenced, and detectable features were limited by the absence of alpha or paired-chain data. Broadly in line with IMGT annotations, most TCR beta V segments showed up in productive rearrangements about 87% or about 30% of the time in an earlier analysis of several hundred of the donors. In a later genetic analysis, fewer N-insertions in productive TCRs were reported among donors in an Asian-associated ancestry cluster than the roughly 700-donor mean. Because counts were too low, seventeen rarely observed V segments, including chromosome 9 orphons, were excluded from the earlier analysis of a few hundred of the donors. Because HLA typing was missing for some donors at each locus, association tests included only the typed subset. In a later analysis, TCR association rates were found to vary across HLA loci, with the most associated TCRs seen for DRB1 alleles and the fewest for HLA-C alleles. In vitro tests confirmed that a few of the cytomegalovirus-associated TCR beta chains recognize cytomegalovirus antigens. The sequencing pipeline was judged likely to have produced a cluster of highly shared sequence variants as a technical artifact. Specific HLA alleles were associated with 16,951 TCR beta sequences at a false discovery rate of 0.05 in a later analysis. V-gene and J-gene trimming of TCR beta chains was associated with a missense DCLRE1C variant in a later genetic analysis, and the association was replicated in an independent cohort. Most TCR sequences were seen in very few donors, while some public TCRs were found in many individuals. In a later analysis, several top co-occurrence clusters were reported to appear linked to parvovirus B19, influenza, CMV and Epstein-Barr virus. The classifier was reported to diagnose cytomegalovirus status with high specificity and sensitivity in both the original cohort and the validation cohort. A further reported finding was that TCR beta sequences accurately predicted the HLA-A and HLA-B alleles for most subjects in the first cohort.

The cohort comprised hundreds of healthy bone marrow donors. At the time of sampling, every cohort member was nominally healthy, though immune exposures that went unrecorded were likely present. The donor was CMV seropositive and was included in the group of 250 to 350 seropositive cohort members. Every donor gave a peripheral blood sample, and the peripheral blood mononuclear cells from that sample were used for TCR beta sequencing. Genomic DNA extraction from the blood cell samples was performed with the Qiagen DNeasy Blood Extraction Kit. The TCR originated in a woman aged 40 to 50 in good health and CMV-seropositive. This sequence uses TRBV5-6 and TRBJ2-1, with 11 middle bases fitting TRBD2. Sequences were obtained from PBMCs. The CDR3 sequence is CASSLEGLAVYNEQFF. The nucleotide sequence reads as follows: TGTGCCAGCAGCTTGGAGGGACTAGCGGTCTACAATGAGCAGTTCTTC. The full variable domain, completed from the reference TRBV5-6 and TRBJ2-1 proteins outside the CDR3, reads DAGVTQSPTHLIKTRGQQVTLRCSPKSGHDTVSWYQQALGQGPQFIFQYYEEEERQRGNFPDRFSGHQFPNYSSELNVNALLLGDSALYLCASSLEGLAVYNEQFFGPGTRLTVL.